The 5 T cell receptor beta chains below all came from one sample that was sequenced in a study of naive and memory T cell subsets. An equimolar mix of two oligonucleotides served as the beta constant-region primer for TRBC1 and TRBC2. The ligated cDNA underwent four PCR rounds using SP2 and nested alpha and beta constant-region primers. TCRdb independently ran MiXCR on the UMI-ligation and nested PCR reads; one entry per CDR3 protein. The sample contains tens of thousands of distinct CDR3 sequences, over 9% of which appear only once. Source material: naive CD8+ T cells from blood. Every receptor here comes from a human donor in good health.

The chain joins TRBV27 to TRBJ2-3; D possibly matches TRBD1 or TRBD2 (6 bases each). V lost 3 bases, J lost 1 base, and 8 bases lay in between. CDR3 length: 14 amino acids. Germline V gene sequence: CDR1 MNHEY, CDR2 SMNVEV (reference sequence). The CDR3 sequence is CASSFGGRTDTQYF. The CDR3 DNA is TGTGCCAGCAGTTTTGGGGGGCGCACAGATACGCAGTATTTT.

At least ten counts were recorded for this clonotype. This chain joins TRBV13 and TRBJ2-3; 7 bases line up with TRBD2. CDR1 and CDR2 from the germline V gene are PRHDT and FYEKMQ (reference sequence). CDR3 length: 15 residues. Unmatched junction bases numbered 11, after V lost 5 bases and J lost 6 bases. Here the CDR3 DNA reads TGTGCCAGCAGCCTCCTGGGGCTAGCGGAGGATACGCAGTATTTT. Its protein is CASSLLGLAEDTQYF.

This clonotype has just a few counts. The CDR3 is CASSLAGGPLRNEQFF. Written as DNA, the CDR3 is TGTGCCAGCAGTCTCGCGGGAGGGCCACTTAGGAATGAGCAGTTCTTC. The V call is TRBV6-1, the J call TRBJ2-1; 9 bases match TRBD2. With V trimmed by 5 bases and J by 7 bases, 12 bases remained unmatched. CDR3 length equals 16 residues. Germline V lookup: CDR1 MNHNS, CDR2 SASEGT.

This rearrangement joins TRBV6-5 to TRBJ2-4; either TRBD1 or TRBD2 may supply D (6 bases each). From germline, CDR1 is MNHEY and CDR2 SVGAGI. The CDR3 is made up of 15 amino acids. Trimming took 2 bases from V and 1 from J, leaving 9 bases between them. The CDR3 spells CASSYDGGAKNIQYF. The CDR3 DNA follows: TGTGCCAGCAGTTACGACGGGGGCGCCAAAAACATTCAGTACTTC.

The chain uses TRBV5-4 and TRBJ2-3; 9 bases align to TRBD1. V was clipped by 3 bases and J by 3 bases; unmatched bases: 5. Per the germline V gene, CDR1 is SGHNT and CDR2 is YYREEE (reference sequence). There are 15 residues in the CDR3. The CDR3 DNA reads as TGTGCCAGCAGCTCCGACAGGGGGAAAACAGATACGCAGTATTTT. Amino acid sequence: CASSSDRGKTDTQYF.